The source of this T cell receptor (beta chain) is a study of CXCR3-negative and CXCR3-positive naive CD8 T cells (dated by TCRdb to between 2017 and 2020). The study in broad terms: In total, approximately 140 million TRB reads were obtained, or roughly 1.5 +/- 0.3 million reads per library. The diversity and physicochemical repertoire analyses included roughly ten donors pooled from two independent experiments. TRBV-TRBJ cluster analysis included naive subsets from 5 donors and memory cells from 3 donors.

About this clonotype itself: Its antigen specificity is not known.

The CDR3 runs 15 residues from the cysteine to the phenylalanine. No DNA was logged. The germline V gene sets CDR1 to SGHAT and CDR2 to FQNNGV. Each CD8+ T cell subset was flow-sorted in triplicate, with 300,000 or so cells per subset placed directly into RLT lysis buffer. Using standard density gradient centrifugation, peripheral blood mononuclear cells were isolated from buffy coats. Total RNA was extracted from sorted cells with an RNeasy Mini Kit. General findings and caveats noted by the study authors: Similar TRBV-TRBJ usage was shown by naive CXCR3-negative and CXCR3-positive cells from the same donor, whereas distinct patterns were shown by memory cells. Comparably high repertoire diversity was found in both naive subsets, whereas much lower repertoire diversity was found in memory CD8+ T cells. Because surface CD5, which has been linked to self-reactivity in mice, was comparable between naive subsets, TCR interaction strength was also inferred from TRB CDR3 physicochemical properties. Freshly isolated PBMCs were used for most assays because CXCR3 expression went down partially after cryopreservation.

Sequencing instrument: NextSeq 550. The Human TCR Profiling Kit (MiLaboratory) was used to make UMI-labeled 5' RACE TRB cDNA libraries. cDNA synthesis used the entire amount of extracted RNA, and PCR amplification then used the entire amount of cDNA produced. Libraries were prepared in parallel using an identical number of PCR cycles. The source study handled its data this way. With a minimum of two reads required per UMI, MIGEC and MiXCR pulled out about 49,000 +/- 11,000 unique UMI-labeled TRB cDNA molecules from each library. Each library averaged 40,000 +/- 10,000 functional in-frame TRB CDR3 nucleotide clonotypes without stop codons. After downsampling to 5000 UMI-labeled TRB molecules per sample, diversity metrics, including normalized Shannon-Wiener and Chao1, were computed in VDJtools. VDJtools computed clonotype-size-weighted physicochemical properties of the central five CDR3 residues: interaction energy, strength, volume and Kidera factor 4. The reads went through TCRdb reprocessing, and each CDR3 protein sequence gets one entry with no DNA. These V and J calls are TCRdb output, not the study's own analysis. The table for this sample shows 40,000 to 45,000 distinct CDR3 sequences. The ten top clones hold roughly 14% of the sample.

This TCR came from a human donor in good health. Some clones in this sample may be carry-over from other donors' samples. The chain is encoded by TRBV11-2 joined to TRBJ2-7; TCRdb's D call of TRBD1 is untestable without DNA. Sample: memory CD8+ T cells from blood. The sample's cell subset or site label, in plain terms: conventional CD8+ memory T cells (TMEM), sorted as controls. The CDR3: CASSLAGTGNFEQYF.